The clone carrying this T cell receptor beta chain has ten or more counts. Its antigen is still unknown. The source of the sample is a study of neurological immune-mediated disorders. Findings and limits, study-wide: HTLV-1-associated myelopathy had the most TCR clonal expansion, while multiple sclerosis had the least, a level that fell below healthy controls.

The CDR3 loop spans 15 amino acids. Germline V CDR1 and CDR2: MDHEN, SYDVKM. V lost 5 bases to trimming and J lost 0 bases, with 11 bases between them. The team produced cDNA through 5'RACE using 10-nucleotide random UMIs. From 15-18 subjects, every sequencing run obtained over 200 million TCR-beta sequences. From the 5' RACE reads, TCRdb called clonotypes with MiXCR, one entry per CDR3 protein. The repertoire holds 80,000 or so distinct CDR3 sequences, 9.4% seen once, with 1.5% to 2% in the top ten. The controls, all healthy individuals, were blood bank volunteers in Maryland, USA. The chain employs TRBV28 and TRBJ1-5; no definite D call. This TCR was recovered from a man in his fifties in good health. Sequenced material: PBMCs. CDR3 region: CASSQTAYSNQPQHF. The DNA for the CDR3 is TGTGCCAGCAGTCAAACAGCTTATAGCAATCAGCCCCAGCATTTT.